This T cell receptor beta chain was identified in a study of cytomegalovirus exposure and HLA in healthy donors. Findings and caveats of the study: In the approximately 120 validation repertoires, a later analysis found that first-cohort TCR clusters tended to co-occur. Overall, roughly 160 TCR beta chains were annotated as cytomegalovirus-associated.

These donors were members of the approximately 120-subject validation cohort, a group separate from the roughly 670-subject first cohort. TCRdb's copy holds only in-frame clones and misses some; the assay was immunoSEQ multiplex PCR. The sample shows about 170,000 clones, 89% of them seen only once. About this clone itself: The antigen is undetermined.

V trimming: 4 bases; J trimming: 6 bases; junction bases outside the gene matches: 7. The CDR3 is 16 residues long. Germline CDR1 is SGHRS and CDR2 is YFSETQ. This TCR was sampled from a young man in good health and CMV-seropositive. Sequencing used PBMCs. The chain is built from TRBV5-1 and TRBJ2-3, with 14 bases that match TRBD2. CDR3 sequence: CASSEGTSGSVDTQYF. The CDR3 DNA follows: TGCGCCAGCAGCGAGGGGACTAGCGGGAGCGTGGATACGCAGTATTTT.